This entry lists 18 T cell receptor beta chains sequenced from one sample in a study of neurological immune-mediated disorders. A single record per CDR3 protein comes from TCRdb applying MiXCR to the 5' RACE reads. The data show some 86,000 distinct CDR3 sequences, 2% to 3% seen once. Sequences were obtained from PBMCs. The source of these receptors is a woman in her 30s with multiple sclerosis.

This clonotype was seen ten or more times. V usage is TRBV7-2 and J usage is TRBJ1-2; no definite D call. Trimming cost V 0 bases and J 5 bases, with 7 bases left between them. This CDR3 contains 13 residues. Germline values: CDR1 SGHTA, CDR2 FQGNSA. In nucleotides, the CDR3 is TGTGCCAGCAGCTTAGCCAGGCCTTATGGCTACACCTTC. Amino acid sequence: CASSLARPYGYTF.

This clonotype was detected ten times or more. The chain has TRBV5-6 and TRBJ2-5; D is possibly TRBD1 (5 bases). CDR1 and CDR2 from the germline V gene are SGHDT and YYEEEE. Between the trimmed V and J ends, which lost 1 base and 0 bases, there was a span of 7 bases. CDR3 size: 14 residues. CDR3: CASSLPGYQETQYF. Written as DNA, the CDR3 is TGTGCCAGCAGCTTGCCAGGGTACCAAGAGACCCAGTACTTC.

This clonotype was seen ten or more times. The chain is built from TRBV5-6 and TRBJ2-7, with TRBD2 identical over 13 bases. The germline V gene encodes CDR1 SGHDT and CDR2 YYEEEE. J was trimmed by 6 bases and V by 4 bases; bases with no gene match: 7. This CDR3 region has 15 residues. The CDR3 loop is CASSLRTSGSGEQYF. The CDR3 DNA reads TGTGCCAGCAGCCTCCGGACTAGCGGGAGTGGCGAGCAGTACTTC.

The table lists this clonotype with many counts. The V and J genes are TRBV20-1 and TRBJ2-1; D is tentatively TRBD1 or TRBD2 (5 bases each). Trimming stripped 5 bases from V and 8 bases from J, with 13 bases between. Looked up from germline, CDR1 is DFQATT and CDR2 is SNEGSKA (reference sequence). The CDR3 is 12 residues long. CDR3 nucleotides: TGCAGTGCTTCAGGCAGAGGGGATGAGCAGTTCTTC. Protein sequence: CSASGRGDEQFF.

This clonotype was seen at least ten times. The CDR3 reads CSARASSDYEQYF. The CDR3 nucleotides read TGCAGTGCTAGGGCTAGCAGCGATTACGAGCAGTACTTC. V is TRBV20-1 and J is TRBJ2-7; D may be TRBD2 (5 bases). The CDR3 loop spans 13 amino acids. Germline-derived CDR1 and CDR2 are DFQATT and SNEGSKA (reference sequence). V was cut by 3 bases and J by 4 bases, with 13 bases left in between.

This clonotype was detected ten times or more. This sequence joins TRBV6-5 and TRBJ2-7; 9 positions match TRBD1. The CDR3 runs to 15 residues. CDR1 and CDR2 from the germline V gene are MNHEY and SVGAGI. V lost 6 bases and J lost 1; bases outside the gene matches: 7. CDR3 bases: TGTGCCAGCAGACAACTACAGGGGGCGTCCTACGAGCAGTACTTC. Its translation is CASRQLQGASYEQYF.

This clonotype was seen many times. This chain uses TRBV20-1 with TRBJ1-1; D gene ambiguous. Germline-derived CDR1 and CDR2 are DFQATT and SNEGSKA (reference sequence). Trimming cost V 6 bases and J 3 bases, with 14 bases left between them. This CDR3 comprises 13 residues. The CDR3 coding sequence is TGCAGTGCGGGGTCGCTGAGGGACACTGAAGCTTTCTTT. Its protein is CSAGSLRDTEAFF.

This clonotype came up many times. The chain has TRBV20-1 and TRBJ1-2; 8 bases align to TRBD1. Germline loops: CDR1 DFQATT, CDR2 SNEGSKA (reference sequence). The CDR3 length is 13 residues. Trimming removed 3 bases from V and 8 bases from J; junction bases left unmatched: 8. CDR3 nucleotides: TGCAGTGCTAGGAAGGACAGGGCGGGCGGCTACACCTTC. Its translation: CSARKDRAGGYTF.

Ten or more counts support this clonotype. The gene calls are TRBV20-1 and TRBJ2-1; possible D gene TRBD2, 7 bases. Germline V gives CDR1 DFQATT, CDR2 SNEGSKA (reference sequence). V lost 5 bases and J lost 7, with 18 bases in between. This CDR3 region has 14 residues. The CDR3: CSAPLGLGGNEQFF. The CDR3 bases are TGCAGTGCTCCTCTTGGACTAGGGGGGAATGAGCAGTTCTTC.

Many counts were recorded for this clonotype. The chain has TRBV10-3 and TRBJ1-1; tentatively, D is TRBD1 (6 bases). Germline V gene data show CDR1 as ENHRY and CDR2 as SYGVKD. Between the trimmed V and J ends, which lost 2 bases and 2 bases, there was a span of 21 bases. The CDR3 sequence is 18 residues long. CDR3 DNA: TGTGCCATCAGTGAGAACCCTTTGACAGGCGGGGGAAACACTGAAGCTTTCTTT. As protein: CAISENPLTGGGNTEAFF.

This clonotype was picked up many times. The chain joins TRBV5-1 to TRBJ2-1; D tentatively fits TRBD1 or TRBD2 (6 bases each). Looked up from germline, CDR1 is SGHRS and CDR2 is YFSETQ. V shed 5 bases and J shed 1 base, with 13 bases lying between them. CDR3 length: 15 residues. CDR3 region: CASRTGGASYNEQFF. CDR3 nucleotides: TGCGCCAGCAGGACAGGAGGGGCTTCCTACAATGAGCAGTTCTTC.

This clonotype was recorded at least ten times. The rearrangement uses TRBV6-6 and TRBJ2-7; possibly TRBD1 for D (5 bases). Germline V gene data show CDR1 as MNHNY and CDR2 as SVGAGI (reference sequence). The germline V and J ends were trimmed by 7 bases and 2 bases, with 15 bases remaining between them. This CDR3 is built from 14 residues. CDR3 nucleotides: TGTGCCAGCACTGGGCAGGTGGGGCCCTACGAGCAGTACTTC. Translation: CASTGQVGPYEQYF.

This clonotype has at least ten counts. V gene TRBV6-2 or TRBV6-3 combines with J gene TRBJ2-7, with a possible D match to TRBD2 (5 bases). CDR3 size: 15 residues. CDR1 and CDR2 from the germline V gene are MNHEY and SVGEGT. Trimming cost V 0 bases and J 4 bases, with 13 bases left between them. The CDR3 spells CASSYSDRELYEQYF. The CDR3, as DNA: TGTGCCAGCAGTTACTCGGACCGGGAACTTTACGAGCAGTACTTC.

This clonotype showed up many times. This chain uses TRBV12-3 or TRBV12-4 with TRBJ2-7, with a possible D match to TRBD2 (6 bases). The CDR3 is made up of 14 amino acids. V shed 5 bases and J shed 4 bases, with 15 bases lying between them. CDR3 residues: CASSNRRDPYEQYF. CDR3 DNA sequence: TGTGCCAGCAGTAATAGGCGGGATCCATACGAGCAGTACTTC.

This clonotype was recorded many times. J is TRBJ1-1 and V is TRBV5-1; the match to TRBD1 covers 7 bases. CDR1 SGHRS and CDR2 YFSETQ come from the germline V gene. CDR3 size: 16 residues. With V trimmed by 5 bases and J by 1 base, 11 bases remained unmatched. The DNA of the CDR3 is TGCGCCAGCAGTTCACAGGGGATAGGGGGGAACACTGAAGCTTTCTTT. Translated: CASSSQGIGGNTEAFF.

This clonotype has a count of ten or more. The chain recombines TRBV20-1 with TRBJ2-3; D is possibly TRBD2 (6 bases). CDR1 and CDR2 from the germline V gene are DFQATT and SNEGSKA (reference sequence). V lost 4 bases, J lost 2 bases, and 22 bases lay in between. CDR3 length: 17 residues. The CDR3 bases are TGCAGTGCTACAAGCGGGTCCTCCGGCGGGGCCACAGATACGCAGTATTTT. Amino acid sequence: CSATSGSSGGATDTQYF.

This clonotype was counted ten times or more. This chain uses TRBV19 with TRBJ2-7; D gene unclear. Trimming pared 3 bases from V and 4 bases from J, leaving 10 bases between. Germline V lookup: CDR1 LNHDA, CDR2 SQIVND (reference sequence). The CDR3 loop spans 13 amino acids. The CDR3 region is CASSIGNSYEQYF. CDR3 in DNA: TGTGCCAGTAGTATCGGAAATAGTTACGAGCAGTACTTC.

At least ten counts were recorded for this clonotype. The CDR3 DNA reads as TGTGCCAGCAGCTTACTGCTAGCGGGAGCGACATCCGATACGCAGTATTTT. Its translation: CASSLLLAGATSDTQYF. This chain connects TRBV7-6 to TRBJ2-3; TRBD2 matches 10 bases. Trimming removed 2 bases from V and 6 bases from J; junction bases left unmatched: 11. Germline V lookup: CDR1 SGHVS, CDR2 FNYEAQ. The CDR3 is 17 residues long.